This T cell receptor beta chain is drawn from a study of T cells in localized non-small cell lung cancer. Generated by immunoSEQ multiplex PCR, the TCRdb table keeps only in-frame clones and is missing some. There are some 10,000 clones in the sample; about 88% occur only once, and 8.6% lies in the top ten. Germline values: CDR1 PRHDT, CDR2 FYEKMQ (reference sequence). The V gene end was trimmed by 6 bases and the J gene end by 5 bases; junction bases not matched to a gene: 15. This CDR3 is 16 amino acids long. Source: peripheral blood, taken before any cancer treatment. The rearrangement joins TRBV13 to TRBJ1-1; 7 bases agree with TRBD1. The TCR was taken from a male donor aged 60 or over with stage III lung adenocarcinoma. DNA of the CDR3: TGTGCCAGCAGTCTGGACAGGTCCAACTGGGGGACTGAAGCTTTCTTT. Translated, it gives CASSLDRSNWGTEAFF.